A selection of T cell receptor beta chains follows, all from one sample in a study of identical twins. Using its own MiXCR run on the 5' RACE reads, TCRdb lists one record per CDR3 protein. The sample contains around 340,000 distinct CDR3 sequences, 8.5% to 10% of which appear only once. Material: naive T cells sorted from blood. All receptors come from a woman in her fifties or sixties in good health. The CDR3 runs from the conserved cysteine through the conserved F or W.

j_call v_call cdr3_aa
TRBJ1-4 TRBV5-1 CASSPRDRDGSGGKLFF
TRBJ2-1 TRBV18 CASSPLVTYNEQFF
TRBJ1-2 TRBV25-1 CASSPTGFYGYTF
TRBJ1-5 TRBV2 CASRTDQPQHF
TRBJ1-1 TRBV20-1 CSASPARGLNTEAFF
TRBJ1-2 TRBV6-1 CASSYNDREISF
TRBJ2-5 TRBV18 CASSPPHRRETQYF
TRBJ2-3 TRBV30 CAWSVQAGYTDTQYF
TRBJ2-1 TRBV5-1 CASSLGLAETYNEQFF
TRBJ1-1 TRBV29-1 CSVEGQSPSDTEAFF
TRBJ2-5 TRBV20-1 CSARDGRYQETQYF
TRBJ2-1 TRBV5-1 CASSPTGIEYNEQFF
TRBJ2-7 TRBV10-3 CAISESGQAYEQYF
TRBJ2-7 TRBV7-8 CASSLGTPAEQYF
TRBJ2-3 TRBV7-2 CASSLAFLLAEDTDTQYF
TRBJ1-1 TRBV29-1 CSVGETSNTEAFF
TRBJ2-5 TRBV14 CASSQGRRERETQYF
TRBJ1-2 TRBV29-1 CSVEETRHGVPYGYTF
TRBJ1-1 TRBV7-3 CASSLEGHPNTEAFF
TRBJ2-3 TRBV7-8 CASGSLGGQGTDTQYF
TRBJ2-7 TRBV5-6 CASSLEGSGRLSYEQYF
TRBJ2-3 TRBV5-1 CASSSYIAGASTDTQYF
TRBJ1-3 TRBV7-3 CASSLTPQGPRNF
TRBJ2-3 TRBV24-1 CATSVRTGIDTQYF
TRBJ2-7 TRBV6-2/TRBV6-3 CASRTSLFRLAGVYEQYF
TRBJ2-5 TRBV12-3/TRBV12-4 CASSISQETQYF
TRBJ1-1 TRBV3-1 CASSQVGTGINTEAFF
TRBJ2-7 TRBV29-1 CSVEGGEREGQYEQYF
TRBJ2-2 TRBV5-1 CASSFPVADNTGELFF